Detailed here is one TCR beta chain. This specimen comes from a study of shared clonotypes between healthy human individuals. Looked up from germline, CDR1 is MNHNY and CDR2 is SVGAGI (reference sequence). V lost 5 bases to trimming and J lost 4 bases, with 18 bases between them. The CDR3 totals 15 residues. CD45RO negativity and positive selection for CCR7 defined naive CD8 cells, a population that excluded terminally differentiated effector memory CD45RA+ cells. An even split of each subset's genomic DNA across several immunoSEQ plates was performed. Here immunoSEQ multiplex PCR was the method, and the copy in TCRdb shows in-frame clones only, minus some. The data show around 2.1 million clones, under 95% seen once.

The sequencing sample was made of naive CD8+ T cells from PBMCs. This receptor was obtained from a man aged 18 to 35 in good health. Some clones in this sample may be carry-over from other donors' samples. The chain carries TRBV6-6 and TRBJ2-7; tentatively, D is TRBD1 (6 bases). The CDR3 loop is CASSTGHLPPYEQYF. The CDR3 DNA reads TGTGCCAGCAGTACGGGACACCTTCCCCCTTACGAGCAGTACTTC.